The 6 T cell receptor beta chains reported below all come from one sample, sequenced in a study of beta chain features in type 1 diabetes. The antigens of these receptors remain unknown. The authors reverse transcribed all of the isolated RNA, so sequencing captured expressed TCRB transcripts. Using immunoSEQ multiplex PCR, the repertoire was profiled, and TCRdb retains in-frame clones only, with some absent. This repertoire shows under 300,000 clones, about 14% found once; its top ten account for 0.019%. Notes on the study in general: Within each of all four CD4+ subsets, Type 1 diabetes patients had TCRB CDR3s that were moderately but significantly shorter.

What was sequenced was naive CD4+ T cells from blood. The receptors derive from a man aged 30-40 years with type 1 diabetes.

This chain joins TRBV6-5 and TRBJ2-4; 11 bases fit TRBD1. The V and J ends lost 5 bases and 8 bases, in that order; junction bases with no gene match: 8. The CDR3 covers 15 residues. Looked up from germline, CDR1 is MNHEY and CDR2 is SVGAGI. CDR3 DNA: TGTGCCAGCAGTAATCCGGGACAGGGGGTTGACATTCAGTACTTC. Encoded protein: CASSNPGQGVDIQYF.

This clone was detected only a few times. The chain joins TRBV15 to TRBJ2-3; D not resolved. The CDR3 runs to 14 residues. The germline V gene encodes CDR1 LNHNV and CDR2 YYDKDF (reference sequence). Trimming shortened V by 0 bases and J by 4 bases, and 8 bases separated the two germline ends. The CDR3 DNA follows: TGTGCCACCAGCAGAGATGGTGCGTCAGATACGCAGTATTTT. As protein: CATSRDGASDTQYF.

This clone was found a few times. The DNA of the CDR3 is TGTGCCAGCAGTCGCTCTTCGAGCGGAAACACCATATATTTT. It yields the protein CASSRSSSGNTIYF. The chain joins TRBV6-5 to TRBJ1-3, with D unclear. Germline V gene lookup returns CDR1 MNHEY and CDR2 SVGAGI. CDR3 size: 14 residues. The V gene lost 5 bases and the J gene lost 4 bases, with 12 bases spanning the gap.

V gene TRBV30 combines with J gene TRBJ1-1; D call uncertain. The V gene lost 0 bases and the J gene lost 4 bases, with 15 bases spanning the gap. CDR3 length: 15 amino acids. Germline loops: CDR1 GTSNPN, CDR2 SVGIG (reference sequence). CDR3 residues: CAWSVSELRGTEAFF. The CDR3 DNA reads as TGTGCCTGGAGTGTATCAGAACTCCGGGGCACTGAAGCTTTCTTT.

The gene calls are TRBV29-1 and TRBJ1-1; D may be TRBD1 (6 bases). The germline V gene has CDR1 SQVTM and CDR2 ANQGSEA. V shed 2 bases and J shed 1 base, with 8 bases lying between them. This CDR3 is 13 amino acids long. CDR3 coding DNA: TGCAGCGTTGAAAGGGGGAGGAACACTGAAGCTTTCTTT. It yields the protein CSVERGRNTEAFF.

This clone occurred a few times. The genes are TRBV10-1 and TRBJ2-1, with 8 bases lining up with TRBD2. The CDR3 has 13 amino acids. V lost 4 bases, J lost 15 bases, and 11 bases stayed unmatched. Germline CDR1 WNHNN, CDR2 SYGVQD (reference sequence). The CDR3, as DNA: TGCGCCAGCAGTGCGAGCGGGGGCGGATCTACGTTCTTC. Translated, it gives CASSASGGGSTFF.